The T cell receptor beta chain under discussion was sequenced for a study of T-cell reconstitution after alpha-beta-depleted transplantation in children. This clonotype has just a few counts. V lost 5 bases and J 4 bases, leaving 11 bases between the germline ends. The CDR3 loop spans 13 amino acids. The germline gives CDR1 SGHTA, CDR2 FQGNSA. TCRbeta library construction was performed incorporating unique molecular identifiers. Each CDR3 protein gets one entry after TCRdb re-called the PCR reads with MiXCR. The table lists approximately 640,000 distinct CDR3 sequences, roughly 15% of them singletons.

This TCR derives from a human donor who donated a stem cell graft to a child with acute myeloid leukemia. V usage is TRBV7-2 and J usage is TRBJ1-1, with D possibly TRBD1 on 6 matching bases. This specimen was PBMCs from the stem cell graft donor, taken from the stem cell graft. The CDR3: CASSRGGVTEAFF. The CDR3 region has the DNA TGTGCCAGCAGCAGGGGGGGAGTCACTGAAGCTTTCTTT.